Listed here are 13 T cell receptor beta chains from one sample, sequenced in a study of control samples from healthy donors and cancer patients. Assay used: immunoSEQ multiplex PCR; TCRdb lists only in-frame clones, some missing. The sample carries 100,000 to 150,000 clones, approximately 92% recorded once. The material sequenced was blood. The receptor set was obtained from a woman aged 45-59 years in good health.

The chain is built from TRBV27 and TRBJ1-2; D might be TRBD1 (6 bases). The germline V gene encodes CDR1 MNHEY and CDR2 SMNVEV (reference sequence). The CDR3 runs 12 residues. V lost 2 bases, J lost 8 bases, and 9 bases lay in between. The CDR3 coding sequence is TGTGCCAGCAGTTTAACCGGGACAGGCTACACCTTC. Its translation: CASSLTGTGYTF.

The V and J genes are TRBV29-1 and TRBJ1-1; 9 bases agree with TRBD1. J gave up 2 bases and V 4 bases, and 5 bases lay outside the gene matches. Germline-derived CDR1 and CDR2 are SQVTM and ANQGSEA. This CDR3 spans 14 amino acids. CDR3 in DNA: TGCAGCGTTGGACCGGGACAGGGAAACACTGAAGCTTTCTTT. As protein: CSVGPGQGNTEAFF.

The rearrangement links TRBV28 to TRBJ1-1, with TRBD1 identical over 7 bases. CDR3 length equals 17 residues. Germline V gene lookup returns CDR1 MDHEN and CDR2 SYDVKM. V gave up 1 base and J gave up 4 bases; unmatched junction bases: 12. In DNA, the CDR3 is TGTGCCAGCAGTTTATCTTCGGGACAGATTTTGGGCACTGAAGCTTTCTTT. This codes for CASSLSSGQILGTEAFF.

This clone has only one observation. This chain connects TRBV6-5 to TRBJ1-1, with unresolved D. CDR1 MNHEY and CDR2 SVGAGI come from the germline V gene. Trimming removed 7 bases from V and 6 bases from J, with 9 bases in between. The CDR3 runs to 11 residues. CDR3 region: CASTLLAEAFF. CDR3 bases: TGTGCCAGCACTCTCTTGGCTGAAGCTTTCTTT.

The V call is TRBV5-8, the J call TRBJ1-5, with 7 bases lining up with TRBD1. Per the germline V gene, CDR1 is SGHTS and CDR2 is YDEGEE. V lost 0 bases to trimming and J lost 7 bases; unmatched junction nucleotides: 4. This CDR3 is built from 14 residues. This CDR3 is CASSLDRGIQPQHF. The DNA for the CDR3 is TGTGCCAGCAGCTTGGACAGGGGCATACAGCCCCAGCATTTT.

The chain combines TRBV11-1 with TRBJ2-7, with D hard to call. Germline CDR1 is SGHAT and CDR2 is FQDESV (reference sequence). There are 14 residues in the CDR3. Trimming cost V 6 bases and J 2 bases, with 14 bases left between them. This chain's CDR3 is CASSPLGRAYEQYF. In DNA form, the CDR3 reads TGTGCCAGCAGTCCTCTAGGAAGGGCCTACGAGCAGTACTTC.

The V call is TRBV19, the J call TRBJ1-6; 11 bases line up with TRBD1. CDR1 is LNHDA and CDR2 is SQIVND in the germline V gene (reference sequence). J was trimmed by 10 bases and V by 5 bases; bases with no gene match: 10. This CDR3 comprises 16 residues. The CDR3 here is CASSLRGQGDSSPLHF. Here the CDR3 DNA reads TGTGCCAGTAGTTTGCGGGGACAGGGGGATTCCTCACCCCTCCACTTT. Based on the CDR3 plus reference TRBV19 and TRBJ1-6, the full variable domain is DGGITQSPKYLFRKEGQNVTLSCEQNLNHDAMYWYRQDPGQGLRLIYYSQIVNDFQKGDIAEGYSVSREKKESFPLTVTSAQKNPTAFYLCASSLRGQGDSSPLHFGNGTRLTVT.

The V and J genes are TRBV5-1 and TRBJ2-5, with D maybe TRBD2 (7 bases). Germline CDR1 reads SGHRS; CDR2 reads YFSETQ. The CDR3 is 16 residues long. V shed 4 bases and J shed 5 bases, with 21 bases lying between them. This chain's CDR3 is CASSTGLGGRLETQYF. In DNA form, the CDR3 reads TGCGCCAGCAGCACCGGATTGGGGGGGCGCTTGGAGACCCAGTACTTC. Full variable domain (remainder filled in from reference TRBV5-1 and TRBJ2-5): KAGVTQTPRYLIKTRGQQVTLSCSPISGHRSVSWYQQTPGQGLQFLFEYFSETQRNKGNFPGRFSGRQFSNSRSEMNVSTLELGDSALYLCASSTGLGGRLETQYFGPGTRLLVL.

This chain joins TRBV6-1 and TRBJ1-1, with D uncertain. Per the germline V gene, CDR1 is MNHNS and CDR2 is SASEGT. This CDR3 has 11 amino acids. V was trimmed by 5 bases and J by 5 bases, leaving 6 bases between them. CDR3 loop: CASSPRTEAFF. CDR3 coding DNA: TGTGCCAGCAGTCCCAGGACTGAAGCTTTCTTT.

CDR3 residues: CASSLALDSNQQYF. In DNA form, the CDR3 reads TGTGCCAGCAGCTTAGCTCTGGACAGTAATCAGCAGTACTTC. J is TRBJ2-7 and V is TRBV7-9; tentatively, D is TRBD1 (6 bases). Per germline, CDR1 SEHNR and CDR2 FQNEAQ (reference sequence). Trimming removed 0 bases at V and 8 bases at J, with 14 bases between. This CDR3 is built from 14 residues. Full variable domain (remainder filled in from reference TRBV7-9 and TRBJ2-7): DTGVSQNPRHKITKRGQNVTFRCDPISEHNRLYWYRQTLGQGPEFLTYFQNEAQLEKSRLLSDRFSAERPKGSFSTLEIQRTEQGDSAMYLCASSLALDSNQQYFGPGTRLTVT.

J is TRBJ1-5 and V is TRBV15; the D is unclear. The CDR3 length is 14 residues. Per germline, CDR1 LNHNV and CDR2 YYDKDF (reference sequence). The V gene lost 1 base and the J gene lost 3 bases, with 7 bases spanning the gap. The CDR3 reads CATSRGRVNQPQHF. In DNA form, the CDR3 reads TGTGCCACCAGCAGAGGACGGGTCAATCAGCCCCAGCATTTT.

CDR3 coding DNA: TGTGCCAGCAGCTTAATCCTCTCCTCTGGAAACACCATATATTTT. Its protein is CASSLILSSGNTIYF. J is TRBJ1-3 and V is TRBV7-2; D not certain. Germline CDR1 SGHTA, CDR2 FQGNSA. The CDR3 extends over 15 amino acids. V was pared by 2 bases and J by 0 bases, with 8 bases between.

The chain recombines TRBV6-1 with TRBJ1-2; the match to TRBD1 covers 8 bases. CDR1 is MNHNS and CDR2 is SASEGT in the germline V gene. The J segment lost 0 bases and the V segment lost 3 bases, leaving 0 bases of the junction unmatched. There are 14 residues in the CDR3. The CDR3 bases are TGTGCCAGCAGTGAGGGACAGGCTAACTATGGCTACACCTTC. This codes for CASSEGQANYGYTF.